Listed here is a single T cell receptor beta chain. Its recognized antigen is unknown. Base qualities are not at hand, and no much larger clone is one base apart. Using the deep immunoSEQ assay, TCR CDR3 regions were amplified from genomic DNA by multiplex PCR. Genomic DNA extracted from each cell subset was distributed evenly over all wells of several immunoSEQ 96-well plates, and each plate served as one replicate. Each replicate PCR for sorted subsets received about 200 ng genomic DNA, equal to roughly 33,000 T cell genomes. The purified libraries were quantified using a Qubit 3.0 fluorometer, sized with a Bioanalyzer 2100, and then quantified again using the KAPA Library Quantification kit. Every immunoSEQ 96-well plate was sequenced on a dedicated single-read 150-cycle Illumina NextSeq 550 flow cell. Under the source paper's analysis protocol: Because only junctional sequences without quality scores were contained in the immunoSEQ output, filtering matching that applied to full-length reads could not be performed. Sequences were annotated with PyIR, a Python wrapper for IgBLAST v1.9, using IMGT germline references to assign V/J genes and CDR3. Any read was removed if the V/J assignment was weak (E-value above 1e-6), the CDR3 was missing, or the read contained stop codons, out-of-frame junctions, or ambiguous translated residues. V3J clonotypes were defined as sequences sharing an identical inferred V gene, J gene, and CDR3 amino acid sequence. Percentage overlap between repertoires was computed as shared unique clonotypes divided by the size of the smaller repertoire. Repertoire richness was assessed with RTK rarefaction, the Chao1 estimator, and Recon v2.1 estimates of unobserved clonotypes. Generation probabilities were computed with OLGA for all TCRbeta clonotypes obtained by the gDNA method from several donors. TCRdb took over this immuneACCESS table, retaining in-frame rearrangements with V and J assigned. Such tables are incomplete; in checked studies, under half of the missing clones stem from an unresolved V gene, and the remainder is unexplained. V and J calls and clone size follow that table, whereas D and trimming were derived from the DNA. Within this sample are roughly 300,000 clones, with roughly 80% of them counted one time only. The leading ten clones occupy roughly 10% of the sample.

The donors were healthy, HIV-negative adults who had no recently reported acute infections or vaccinations. Only Caucasian adults living in Nashville, Tennessee, USA were represented among the donors. Magnetic negative selection was used to enrich CD4+ T cells, after which naive cells were positively selected on CD45RA and the negative fraction became the memory subset. Blood was obtained by leukapheresis, after which PBMCs were separated by Ficoll-Histopaque density gradient centrifugation and cryopreserved in liquid nitrogen vapor phase. Analytical flow cytometry was used to check the purity and quantity of each magnetically sorted T cell population. Each sorted fraction had its genomic DNA isolated and then quantified by UV absorbance on a Nanodrop 2000c. This specimen belongs to a study of shared clonotypes between healthy human individuals (TCRdb year 2020). Concerning the study at large: A few men and a couple of women, aged 18 to 49 years, made up the cohort. Leukapheresis yielded between about 0.85 and 10 billion PBMCs per donor. Different laboratories and diverse techniques were used to prepare libraries and sequence TCR repertoires, to increase sequencing depth and limit assay-specific biases. To estimate repertoire size and how much clonotype sharing occurs between individuals, the study deeply sequenced the blood TCR repertoires of five healthy adults. For each donor, three plates each were used for CD4 naive and CD4 memory, two plates were used for CD8 naive, and one plate was used for CD8 memory. Study-wide findings and limitations: Pairwise subsampling indicated that sequencing depth was expected to affect the degree of clonotype sharing among donors. About 4.5% of naive CD4, 3.5% of naive CD8, approximately 2.2% of memory CD4, and 0.4% of memory CD8 clonotypes were shared across a few donors. Naive subsets generally had larger estimated clonotype richness than memory subsets did. Incomplete sequencing was indicated by rarefaction of sorted-subset datasets, despite the large sequencing depth. The small number of donors limited the genetic and exposure-history diversity represented. Compared with non-shared clonotypes, the clonotypes found in all four sorted-subset donors had higher generation probabilities. Sampling was restricted to blood, and TCR repertoires in tissues likely differ from the TCR repertoires found in blood.

From the germline V gene, CDR1 is SGHTA and CDR2 is FQGNSA. At the junction V is shortened by 4 bases and J by 4 bases, with 10 bases in between. The CDR3 spans 13 residues, from the cysteine through the phenylalanine. Left in the record is the CDR3 DNA by itself, 39 bases read in frame from the first base. Recombination connected TRBV7-2 to TRBJ1-2, with TRBD1 as a weak D call on 5 bases. Source material: memory CD4+ T cells sorted from blood. Reading the label with the study, this specimen's cell subset or site is: CD45RA-negative fraction. The receptor comes from a man aged 25-45 years in good health. CDR3 protein: CASSSGFGYGYTF. The sequence in DNA is TGTGCCAGCAGCTCAGGGTTTGGCTATGGCTACACCTTC. The entire variable domain, with the stretches around the CDR3 drawn from the reference TRBV7-2 and TRBJ1-2 proteins, is GAGVSQSPSNKVTEKGKDVELRCDPISGHTALYWYRQSLGQGLEFLIYFQGNSAPDKSGLPSDRFSAERTGGSVSTLTIQRTQQEDSAVYLCASSSGFGYGYTFGSGTRLTVV.